This is a list of T cell receptor beta chains from one sample in a study of blood T cell repertoires in COVID-19. Clones were read by immunoSEQ multiplex PCR, and TCRdb kept only the in-frame ones, dropping some. The sample has hundreds of thousands of clones, roughly 86% seen once. The sample taken for sequencing was peripheral blood. The receptors were sampled from a man aged 55 to 70 with acute or convalescent COVID-19. CDR3s include the opening cysteine and the closing phenylalanine or tryptophan. Fields, in order: V gene, J gene, D gene, CDR3 DNA, CDR3 protein. D genes are given only for firm matches.

TRBV7-9	TRBJ2-7	TRBD1	TGTGCCAGCAGCACCTCGGACAGGATTTACGAGCAGTACTTC	CASSTSDRIYEQYF
TRBV28	TRBJ1-1	-	TGTGCCAGCAGCTTCTTCTTAAGGGGAAGAGGCACTGAAGCTTTCTTT	CASSFFLRGRGTEAFF
TRBV19	TRBJ1-4	TRBD1	TGTGCCAGTAGTACCCCCGGGACAGGGAACGAAAAACTGTTTTTT	CASSTPGTGNEKLFF
TRBV6-2/TRBV6-3	TRBJ2-7	-	TGTGCCAGCAGCCCAGGACATGGCTACGAGCAGTACTTC	CASSPGHGYEQYF
TRBV7-3	TRBJ2-1	TRBD2	TGTGCCAGCAGACCTACTAGCGGGGGCCACAATGAGCAGTTCTTC	CASRPTSGGHNEQFF
TRBV4-2	TRBJ1-1	-	TGTGCCAGCAGCCAAATGCTCGCGATGGTTGAAGCTTTCTTT	CASSQMLAMVEAFF
TRBV5-1	TRBJ2-2	TRBD1	TGCGCCAGCCGGCACCAGACAGGGACGAACACCGGGGAGCTGTTTTTT	CASRHQTGTNTGELFF
TRBV5-1	TRBJ2-7	-	TGCGCCAGCAGCTTGGCCAATTATGGGGGGGCCTCCGAGCAGTACTTC	CASSLANYGGASEQYF
TRBV6-5	TRBJ2-7	TRBD1	TGTGCCAGCAGCTCCCCGACAGGGTTGTACGAGCAGTACTTC	CASSSPTGLYEQYF
TRBV5-6	TRBJ2-7	-	TGTGCCAGCAGCTTGGTCCAGGACTACTACGAGCAGTACTTC	CASSLVQDYYEQYF
TRBV6-5	TRBJ2-7	TRBD2	TGTGCCAGCAGTTACTCGACGGCTAGCGGCTTCCACGAGCAGTACTTC	CASSYSTASGFHEQYF
TRBV3-1/TRBV3-2	TRBJ2-5	TRBD2	TGTGCCAGCAGCCAAGATCGGGGGGGACTAGCGGGTGGGAAGGCTAAGACCCAGTACTTC	CASSQDRGGLAGGKAKTQYF
TRBV18	TRBJ2-7	TRBD2	TGTGCCAGCTCACCACCAGCGGGGGGGAGCGAGCAGTACTTC	CASSPPAGGSEQYF
TRBV9	TRBJ1-2	TRBD1	TGTGCCAGCAGCGTAGACTTCGGGACAGTCGATGGCTACACCTTC	CASSVDFGTVDGYTF
TRBV25-1	TRBJ1-3	-	TGTGCCAGCAAAAGCCCGGGTCACTGGAGCTCTGGAAACACCATATATTTT	CASKSPGHWSSGNTIYF
TRBV6-4	TRBJ2-1	TRBD1	TGTGCCAGCAGTGACTCCAGTTGGGACAGGGATAACAATGAGCAGTTCTTC	CASSDSSWDRDNNEQFF